The subject of this entry is one T cell receptor (beta chain). Its specificity is not known. TCRdb passed the RT-PCR reads through MiXCR, listing each CDR3 protein once. The repertoire holds 500,000 to 600,000 distinct CDR3 sequences, roughly 10% seen once, with 10% in the top ten. These data originate in a study of response to subunit inactivated influenza vaccine. Study conclusions and caveats: It was suggested by the authors that few new T cells are recruited by each seasonal influenza vaccination.

The sample was PBMCs from blood, taken on the day of vaccination. The sequence derives from a man between 50 and 59 years old who received an inactivated influenza vaccine.

CDR3 sequence: CASSPLVTGTGELFF. The DNA for the CDR3 is TGTGCCAGCTCACCCTTGGTCACCGGCACCGGGGAGCTGTTTTTT. The V and J genes are TRBV18 and TRBJ2-2; no definite D call. Trimming took off 3 bases at V and 4 bases at J, with 12 bases between the two ends. Germline V lookup: CDR1 KGHSH, CDR2 LQKENI. This CDR3 spans 15 amino acids.